The rows below give T cell receptor beta chains drawn from one sample of a study of cytomegalovirus exposure and HLA in healthy donors. TCRdb's table, derived via immunoSEQ multiplex PCR, lists solely in-frame clones and lacks some. The sample consists of roughly 130,000 clones, around three quarters of them appearing once. Sequencing was performed on PBMCs. The receptor source for this set is a woman in her fifties or sixties in good health and CMV-seronegative. CDR3s include the opening cysteine and the closing phenylalanine or tryptophan. The D gene is left open where the match is weak. Clone size, where shown, is once, few, many, or a class for clones that have expanded.

size,J,V,D,CDR3,DNA
once,TRBJ2-5,TRBV9,.,CASSVVGEGETQYF,TGTGCCAGCAGCGTAGTAGGGGAAGGGGAGACCCAGTACTTC
.,TRBJ1-2,TRBV5-1,.,CASSLAQGGTYTF,TGCGCCAGCAGCTTGGCGCAGGGCGGAACCTACACCTTC
.,TRBJ2-7,TRBV27,TRBD1,CASTQTGGYEQYF,TGTGCCAGCACCCAGACAGGGGGCTACGAGCAGTACTTC
.,TRBJ2-5,TRBV19,.,CASSISETQYF,TGTGCCAGTAGTATTTCGGAGACCCAGTACTTC
.,TRBJ2-3,TRBV10-3,.,CAINPQNTDTQYF,TGTGCCATCAATCCCCAAAACACAGATACGCAGTATTTT
.,TRBJ2-1,TRBV30,TRBD1,CAWGTAYNEQFF,TGTGCCTGGGGGACAGCCTACAATGAGCAGTTCTTC
.,TRBJ2-3,TRBV6-6,.,CASSAGRALGHF,TGTGCCAGCAGTGCCGGTAGGGCGTTGGGGCATTTT
.,TRBJ2-2,TRBV28,TRBD1,CASSDRGLVGELFF,TGTGCCAGCAGTGACAGGGGGCTTGTCGGGGAGCTGTTTTTT
once,TRBJ1-2,TRBV6-6,TRBD1,CAARLPGQGAGGYTF,TGTGCCGCGAGGTTACCGGGACAGGGGGCCGGTGGCTACACCTTC
few,TRBJ2-3,TRBV7-3,TRBD1,CASSQDPGTGRTDTQYF,TGTGCCAGCAGCCAAGACCCCGGGACAGGGAGGACAGATACGCAGTATTTT
.,TRBJ2-1,TRBV6-5,TRBD1,CASSYRDRGQYNEQFF,TGTGCCAGCAGTTACAGGGACAGGGGGCAATACAATGAGCAGTTCTTC
.,TRBJ1-5,TRBV7-9,.,CASSSPPDEANQPQHF,TGTGCCAGCAGCTCCCCCCCGGATGAGGCCAATCAGCCCCAGCATTTT